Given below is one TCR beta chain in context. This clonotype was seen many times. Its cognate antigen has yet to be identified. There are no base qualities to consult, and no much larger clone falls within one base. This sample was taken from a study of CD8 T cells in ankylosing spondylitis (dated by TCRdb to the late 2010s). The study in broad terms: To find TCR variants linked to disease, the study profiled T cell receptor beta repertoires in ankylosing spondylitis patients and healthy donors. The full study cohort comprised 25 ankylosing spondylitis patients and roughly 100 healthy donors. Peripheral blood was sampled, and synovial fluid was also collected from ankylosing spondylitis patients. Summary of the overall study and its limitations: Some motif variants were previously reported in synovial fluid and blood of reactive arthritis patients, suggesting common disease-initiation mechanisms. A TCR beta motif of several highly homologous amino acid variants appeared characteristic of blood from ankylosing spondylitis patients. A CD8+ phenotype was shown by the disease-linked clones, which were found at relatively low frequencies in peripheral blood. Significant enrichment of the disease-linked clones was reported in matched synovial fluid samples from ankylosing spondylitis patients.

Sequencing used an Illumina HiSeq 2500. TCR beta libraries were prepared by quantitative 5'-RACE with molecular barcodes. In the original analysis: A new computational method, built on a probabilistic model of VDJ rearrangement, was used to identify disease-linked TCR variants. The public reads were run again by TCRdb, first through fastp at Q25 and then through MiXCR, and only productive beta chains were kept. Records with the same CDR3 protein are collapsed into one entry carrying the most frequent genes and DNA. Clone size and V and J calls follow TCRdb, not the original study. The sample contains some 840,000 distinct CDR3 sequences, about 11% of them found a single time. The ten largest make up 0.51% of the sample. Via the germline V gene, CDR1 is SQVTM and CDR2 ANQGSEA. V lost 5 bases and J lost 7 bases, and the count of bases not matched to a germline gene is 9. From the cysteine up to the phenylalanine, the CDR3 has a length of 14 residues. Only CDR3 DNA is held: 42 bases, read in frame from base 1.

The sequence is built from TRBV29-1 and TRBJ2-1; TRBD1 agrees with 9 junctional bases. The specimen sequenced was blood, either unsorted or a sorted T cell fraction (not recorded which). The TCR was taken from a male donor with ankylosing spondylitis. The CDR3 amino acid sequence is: CSVLGQGKENEQFF. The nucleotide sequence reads TGCAGCGTTCTTGGACAGGGGAAGGAGAATGAGCAGTTCTTC.